This entry lists 13 T cell receptor beta chains sequenced from one sample in a study of identifying expanded T cells in peripheral blood (dated 2019 in TCRdb). Library generation was performed with the immunoSEQ multiplex PCR assay. TCRdb took over this immuneACCESS table, retaining in-frame rearrangements with V and J assigned. Such tables are incomplete; in checked studies, under half of the missing clones stem from an unresolved V gene, and the remainder is unexplained. Present in this sample are approximately 86,000 clones, 85% of which were seen just once. 3.5% to 5.5% of the sample is in the top ten clones. The sequenced sample was blood. The receptors originated from a person aged 18 to 75 in good health.

The gene calls are TRBV6-1 and TRBJ1-3; TRBD1 is a possible D gene (5 bases). V lost 0 bases and J lost 0, with 6 bases in between. Per the germline V gene, CDR1 is MNHNS and CDR2 is SASEGT. This CDR3 spans 15 amino acids. In DNA, the CDR3 is TGTGCCAGCAGTGAAGCGCAGGGCTCTGGAAACACCATATATTTT. Encoded protein: CASSEAQGSGNTIYF.

The chain recombines TRBV19 with TRBJ2-6; 7 bases match TRBD1. Trimming at V came to 6 bases and at J to 0 bases, leaving 5 bases not matched to a gene. The CDR3 contains 16 residues. The germline V gene has CDR1 LNHDA and CDR2 SQIVND (reference sequence). As DNA, the CDR3 is TGTGCCAGTAGCTCGGACAGGTTCTCTGGGGCCAACGTCCTGACTTTC. This gives the protein CASSSDRFSGANVLTF.

The CDR3, as DNA: TGCGCCAGCAGCCAAGATTCCCTACTAGCGGGGAGTACAGATACGCAGTATTTT. Amino acid sequence: CASSQDSLLAGSTDTQYF. V usage is TRBV4-1 and J usage is TRBJ2-3; TRBD2 agrees at 10 bases. V lost 0 bases and J lost 3; bases outside the gene matches: 9. The germline V gene has CDR1 MGHRA and CDR2 YSYEKL. The CDR3 extends over 18 amino acids.

This clone was seen a single time. This rearrangement joins TRBV2 to TRBJ2-5; D possibly corresponds to TRBD2 (6 bases). The V gene lost 3 bases and the J gene lost 4 bases, with 12 bases spanning the gap. The CDR3 extends over 14 amino acids. Germline V gene data show CDR1 as SNHLY and CDR2 as FYNNEI. The CDR3 sequence: CASSDKVGGETQYF. The CDR3 DNA reads as TGTGCCAGCAGTGATAAAGTCGGGGGAGAGACCCAGTACTTC.

J is TRBJ1-1 and V is TRBV7-2; no firm D call. The CDR3 extends over 13 amino acids. The germline V gene has CDR1 SGHTA and CDR2 FQGNSA. The V and J ends lost 1 base and 0 bases respectively, with 3 bases between them. The CDR3 spells CASSLGMNTEAFF. The CDR3, as DNA: TGTGCCAGCAGCTTAGGCATGAACACTGAAGCTTTCTTT.

The V call is TRBV30, the J call TRBJ1-6; TRBD1 matches 7 bases. From germline, CDR1 is GTSNPN and CDR2 SVGIG (reference sequence). The junction had 20 bases not matched to a gene; V was cut back by 3 bases and J by 0 bases. This CDR3 has 21 residues. The CDR3 here is CAWRAPTGRLFPSSYNSPLHF. The CDR3 coding sequence is TGTGCCTGGAGAGCACCGACAGGGAGACTATTTCCCAGCTCCTATAATTCACCCCTCCACTTT.

J is TRBJ1-2 and V is TRBV5-4, with D perhaps TRBD1 (5 bases). CDR1 SGHNT and CDR2 YYREEE come from the germline V gene (reference sequence). V lost 3 bases to trimming and J lost 3 bases, with 15 bases between them. The CDR3 has 15 residues. The CDR3 nucleotides read TGTGCCAGCAGCTCCTTAGACAGTTCTTACTATGGCTACACCTTC. Protein: CASSSLDSSYYGYTF.

This chain joins TRBV2 and TRBJ1-1; weak D call: TRBD1 (5 bases). CDR1 and CDR2 from the germline V gene are SNHLY and FYNNEI. The CDR3 totals 13 residues. V lost 4 bases and J 4 bases, leaving 10 bases between the germline ends. The CDR3 is CASSGPGFTEAFF. CDR3 DNA sequence: TGTGCCAGCAGTGGTCCAGGGTTCACTGAAGCTTTCTTT.

The rearrangement joins TRBV30 to TRBJ2-2, with D uncertain. Germline values: CDR1 GTSNPN, CDR2 SVGIG (reference sequence). Trimming pared 2 bases from V and 7 bases from J, leaving 11 bases between. This CDR3 is 13 amino acids long. The CDR3 loop reads CAWSFSGLGELFF. CDR3 coding DNA: TGTGCCTGGAGTTTCAGTGGGCTCGGGGAGCTGTTTTTT.

V and J are TRBV4-1 and TRBJ1-4, with a tentative D call TRBD1 (6 bases). Germline loops: CDR1 MGHRA, CDR2 YSYEKL. The CDR3 spans 16 residues. The V end was cut by 2 bases, the J end by 8 bases, with 18 bases between. The CDR3 is CASSQIGGAGREKLFF. The DNA for the CDR3 is TGCGCCAGCAGCCAAATCGGGGGGGCAGGGCGAGAAAAACTGTTTTTT.

The chain recombines TRBV7-2 with TRBJ2-1, with 11 bases matching TRBD2. The J segment lost 4 bases and the V segment lost 3 bases, leaving 8 bases of the junction unmatched. The CDR3 has 17 amino acids. Per the germline V gene, CDR1 is SGHTA and CDR2 is FQGNSA. The CDR3 loop is CASSFPLAGGSYNEQFF. CDR3 sequence (DNA): TGTGCCAGCAGCTTCCCCCTAGCGGGGGGCTCTTACAATGAGCAGTTCTTC.

V usage is TRBV15 and J usage is TRBJ2-7, with 7 bases aligning to TRBD1. Unmatched junction bases numbered 4, after V lost 0 bases and J lost 2 bases. The germline V gene encodes CDR1 LNHNV and CDR2 YYDKDF (reference sequence). This CDR3 has 15 residues. The CDR3 nucleotides read TGTGCCACCAGCAGAGACCAGGGGGTTCCCTACGAGCAGTACTTC. Protein product: CATSRDQGVPYEQYF.

V usage is TRBV5-1 and J usage is TRBJ2-7; 7 positions agree with TRBD1. The germline V gene has CDR1 SGHRS and CDR2 YFSETQ. The CDR3 loop spans 16 amino acids. The V gene end was trimmed by 0 bases and the J gene end by 6 bases; junction bases not matched to a gene: 12. CDR3 nucleotide sequence: TGCGCCAGCAGCTTGGTGAGAGGGACAGTGACTCCCGAGCAGTACTTC. It is translated as CASSLVRGTVTPEQYF.